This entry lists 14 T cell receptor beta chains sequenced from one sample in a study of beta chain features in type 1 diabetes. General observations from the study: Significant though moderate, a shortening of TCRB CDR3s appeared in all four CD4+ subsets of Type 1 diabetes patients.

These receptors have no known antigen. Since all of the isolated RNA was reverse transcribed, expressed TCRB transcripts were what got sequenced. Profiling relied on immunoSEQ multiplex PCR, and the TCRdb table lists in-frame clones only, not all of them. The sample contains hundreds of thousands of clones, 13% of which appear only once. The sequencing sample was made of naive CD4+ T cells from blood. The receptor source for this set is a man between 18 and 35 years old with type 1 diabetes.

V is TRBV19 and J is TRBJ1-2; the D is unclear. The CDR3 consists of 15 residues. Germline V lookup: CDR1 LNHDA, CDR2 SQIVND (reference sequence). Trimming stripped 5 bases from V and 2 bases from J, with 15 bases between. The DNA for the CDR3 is TGTGCCAGTAGTTCGCTAAAGACGGACAACTATGGCTACACCTTC. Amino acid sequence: CASSSLKTDNYGYTF. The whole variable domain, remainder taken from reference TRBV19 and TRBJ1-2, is DGGITQSPKYLFRKEGQNVTLSCEQNLNHDAMYWYRQDPGQGLRLIYYSQIVNDFQKGDIAEGYSVSREKKESFPLTVTSAQKNPTAFYLCASSSLKTDNYGYTFGSGTRLTVV.

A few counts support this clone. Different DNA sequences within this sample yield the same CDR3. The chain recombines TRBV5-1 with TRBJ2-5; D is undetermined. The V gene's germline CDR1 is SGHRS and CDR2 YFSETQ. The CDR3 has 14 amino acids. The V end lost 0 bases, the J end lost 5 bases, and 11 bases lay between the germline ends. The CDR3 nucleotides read TGCGCCAGCAGCTTGGCCCTCGGAGCGGAGACCCAGTACTTC. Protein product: CASSLALGAETQYF.

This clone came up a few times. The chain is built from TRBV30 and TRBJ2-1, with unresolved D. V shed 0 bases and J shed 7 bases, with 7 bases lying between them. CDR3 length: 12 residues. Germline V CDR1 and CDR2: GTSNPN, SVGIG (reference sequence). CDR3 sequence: CAWSVRWNEQFF. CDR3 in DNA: TGTGCCTGGAGTGTACGATGGAATGAGCAGTTCTTC.

The CDR3 DNA is TGTGCCAGCAGCTTCCGTGGGGCAGGCGATAATGAAAAACTGTTTTTT. It is translated as CASSFRGAGDNEKLFF. The chain is built from TRBV7-8 and TRBJ1-4; tentative D call: TRBD1 (5 bases). The CDR3 totals 16 residues. Per the germline V gene, CDR1 is SGHVS and CDR2 is FQNEAQ. V dropped 3 bases and J dropped 4 bases, with 15 bases sitting between them. The full variable domain, in which reference TRBV7-8 and TRBJ1-4 provide the parts outside the CDR3, is GAGVSQSPRYKVAKRGQDVALRCDPISGHVSLFWYQQALGQGPEFLTYFQNEAQLDKSGLPSDRFFAERPEGSVSTLKIQRTQQEDSAVYLCASSFRGAGDNEKLFFGSGTQLSVL.

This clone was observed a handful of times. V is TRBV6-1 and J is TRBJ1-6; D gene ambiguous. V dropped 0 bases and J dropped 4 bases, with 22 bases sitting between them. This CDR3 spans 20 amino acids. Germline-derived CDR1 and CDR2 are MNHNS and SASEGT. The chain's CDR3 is CASSEAGMESLEYYNSPLHF. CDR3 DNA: TGTGCCAGCAGTGAAGCGGGGATGGAGTCACTGGAGTATTATAATTCACCCCTCCACTTT.

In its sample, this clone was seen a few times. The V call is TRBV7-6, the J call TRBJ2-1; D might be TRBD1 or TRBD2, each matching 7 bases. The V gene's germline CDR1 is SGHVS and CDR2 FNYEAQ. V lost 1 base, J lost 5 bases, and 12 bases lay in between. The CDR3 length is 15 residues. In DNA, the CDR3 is TGTGCCAGCAGCTTAGGACAGGGAGGGGACAATGAGCAGTTCTTC. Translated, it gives CASSLGQGGDNEQFF.

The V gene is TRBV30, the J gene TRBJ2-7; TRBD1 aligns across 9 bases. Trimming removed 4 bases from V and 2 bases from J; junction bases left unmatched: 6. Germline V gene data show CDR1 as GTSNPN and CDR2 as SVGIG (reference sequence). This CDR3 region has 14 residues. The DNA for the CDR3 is TGTGCCTGGACTCCCGGGACAGGGCCCTACGAGCAGTACTTC. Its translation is CAWTPGTGPYEQYF.

The CDR3 reads CASSPLATLQETQYF. For the CDR3, the DNA is TGTGCCAGCAGCCCACTAGCTACACTCCAAGAGACCCAGTACTTC. This chain uses TRBV7-8 with TRBJ2-5; a possible D gene is TRBD2 (6 bases). The CDR3 runs to 15 residues. Per the germline V gene, CDR1 is SGHVS and CDR2 is FQNEAQ. With 5 bases removed from V and 1 base from J, the gap between germline ends came to 14 bases.

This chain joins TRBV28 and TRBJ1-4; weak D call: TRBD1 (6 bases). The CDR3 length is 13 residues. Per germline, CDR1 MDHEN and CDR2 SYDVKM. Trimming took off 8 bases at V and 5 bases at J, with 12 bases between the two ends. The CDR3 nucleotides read TGTGCCAGCTCCGGGGGGGCCAATGAAAAACTGTTTTTT. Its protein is CASSGGANEKLFF.

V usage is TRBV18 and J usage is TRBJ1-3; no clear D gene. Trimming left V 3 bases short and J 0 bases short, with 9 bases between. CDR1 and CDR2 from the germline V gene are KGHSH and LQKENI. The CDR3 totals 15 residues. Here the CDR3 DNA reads TGTGCCAGCTCACCGGACGGGAACTCTGGAAACACCATATATTTT. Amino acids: CASSPDGNSGNTIYF. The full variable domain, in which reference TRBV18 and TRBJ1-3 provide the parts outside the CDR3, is NAGVMQNPRHLVRRRGQEARLRCSPMKGHSHVYWYRQLPEEGLKFMVYLQKENIIDESGMPKERFSAEFPKEGPSILRIQQVVRGDSAAYFCASSPDGNSGNTIYFGEGSWLTVV.

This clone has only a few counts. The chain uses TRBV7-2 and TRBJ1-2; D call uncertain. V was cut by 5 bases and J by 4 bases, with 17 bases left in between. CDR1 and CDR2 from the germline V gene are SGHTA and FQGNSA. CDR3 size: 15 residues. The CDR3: CASSLWAAEPYGYTF. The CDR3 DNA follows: TGTGCCAGCAGCCTTTGGGCAGCCGAACCCTATGGCTACACCTTC.

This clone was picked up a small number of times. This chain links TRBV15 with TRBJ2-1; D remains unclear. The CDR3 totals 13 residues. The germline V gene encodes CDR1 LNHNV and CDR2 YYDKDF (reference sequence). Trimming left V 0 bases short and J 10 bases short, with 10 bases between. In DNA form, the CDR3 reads TGTGCCACCAGCAGAGATCTTCACCGAGAGCAGTTCTTC. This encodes CATSRDLHREQFF.

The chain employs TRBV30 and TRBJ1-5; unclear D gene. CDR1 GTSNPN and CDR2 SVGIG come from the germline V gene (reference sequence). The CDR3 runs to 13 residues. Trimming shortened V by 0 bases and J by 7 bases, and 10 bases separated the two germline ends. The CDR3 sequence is CAWSVSGAQPQHF. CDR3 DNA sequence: TGTGCCTGGAGTGTATCGGGTGCGCAGCCCCAGCATTTT.

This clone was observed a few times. In nucleotides, the CDR3 is TGCAGCGCCCTAGACAGGGGGAACACTGAAGCTTTCTTT. The encoded protein is CSALDRGNTEAFF. The genes are TRBV29-1 and TRBJ1-1, with 8 bases fitting TRBD1. There are 13 residues in the CDR3. Germline V gene data show CDR1 as SQVTM and CDR2 as ANQGSEA. V was pared by 7 bases and J by 1 base, with 5 bases of the junction left unmatched.